A single sample gave rise to the 8 T cell receptor beta chains below, sequenced in a study of cytomegalovirus exposure and HLA in healthy donors. 13 Jbeta primers and 60 Vbeta primers were used for the PCR. This table comes from immunoSEQ multiplex PCR, and its TCRdb copy is limited to in-frame clones, with some not included. The sample holds about 130,000 clones, roughly four fifths seen once. The sample consisted of PBMCs. These receptors came from a man aged 30 to 39 in good health and CMV-seronegative.

The chain recombines TRBV7-9 with TRBJ2-7, with 7 bases lining up with TRBD2. The CDR3 covers 13 residues. The V segment lost 5 bases and the J segment 6 bases; nucleotides outside the gene matches: 7. Germline CDR1 is SEHNR and CDR2 is FQNEAQ (reference sequence). The CDR3 is CASSTPGGTEQYF. DNA of the CDR3: TGTGCCAGCAGCACCCCCGGGGGGACCGAGCAGTACTTC.

The genes are TRBV2 and TRBJ2-5, with 9 bases fitting TRBD1. J lost 7 bases, V lost 7 bases, and 7 bases had no gene match. Looked up from germline, CDR1 is SNHLY and CDR2 is FYNNEI. The CDR3 length is 13 residues. CDR3 sequence reads: CASIGQGLVTQYF. The DNA of the CDR3 is TGTGCCAGCATCGGACAGGGGTTAGTGACCCAGTACTTC.

About this clone: Other DNA sequences in the sample encode the same CDR3. V usage is TRBV4-1 and J usage is TRBJ1-2, with TRBD1 identical over 9 bases. V was pared by 1 base and J by 0 bases, with 0 bases of the junction left unmatched. CDR1 is MGHRA and CDR2 is YSYEKL in the germline V gene. The CDR3 has 15 residues. CDR3 nucleotide sequence: TGCGCCAGCAGCCAAGGACAGGGGGCTAACTATGGCTACACCTTC. The encoded protein is CASSQGQGANYGYTF.

The chain employs TRBV6-1 and TRBJ1-1; the D gene is possibly TRBD1 (5 bases). CDR3 length: 14 residues. Germline V gene sequence: CDR1 MNHNS, CDR2 SASEGT. The V gene lost 4 bases and the J gene lost 0 bases, with 9 bases spanning the gap. In DNA form, the CDR3 reads TGTGCCAGCAGTGTAGGGGTTATGAACACTGAAGCTTTCTTT. Its translation: CASSVGVMNTEAFF.

The J gene is TRBJ2-1, the V gene TRBV5-4; D unclear. This CDR3 has 13 residues. Per the germline V gene, CDR1 is SGHNT and CDR2 is YYREEE (reference sequence). V shed 5 bases and J shed 9 bases, with 15 bases lying between them. The CDR3 sequence is CASSYDSLGEQFF. The CDR3 region has the DNA TGTGCCAGCAGTTACGACTCCCTAGGTGAGCAGTTCTTC.

This chain links TRBV10-2 with TRBJ2-3, with D possibly matching TRBD2 (6 bases). Germline CDR1 reads WSHSY; CDR2 reads SAAADI. V was cut by 4 bases and J by 0 bases, with 8 bases left in between. The CDR3 has 14 amino acids. The CDR3 nucleotides are TGCGCCAGCAGTGCCGCGGGGAGCACAGATACGCAGTATTTT. It is translated as CASSAAGSTDTQYF.

This chain uses TRBV9 with TRBJ1-1, with a tentative D call TRBD1 (5 bases). The germline gives CDR1 SGDLS, CDR2 YYNGEE. The CDR3 consists of 16 residues. V was trimmed by 5 bases and J by 0 bases, leaving 17 bases between them. The CDR3 DNA sequence: TGTGCCAGCAGGCATCAGGTCCGGGGGATGAACACTGAAGCTTTCTTT. It encodes CASRHQVRGMNTEAFF.

The CDR3 nucleotides are TGTGCCAGCAGGAAACAGGGAAACTATGGCTACACCTTC. Its translation: CASRKQGNYGYTF. V usage is TRBV7-6 and J usage is TRBJ1-2, with D perhaps matching TRBD1 (6 bases). Germline V CDR1 and CDR2: SGHVS, FNYEAQ. The CDR3 has 13 residues. Between the trimmed V and J ends, which lost 6 bases and 2 bases, there was a span of 10 bases.